This record looks at one T cell receptor beta chain sequence and its context. What it binds is not known. This sample was taken from a study of shared clonotypes between healthy human individuals. V lost 6 bases and J 3 bases, leaving 21 bases between the germline ends. The CDR3 is made up of 16 amino acids. Germline V lookup: CDR1 SGHRS, CDR2 YFSETQ. Study-wide results and limits: Estimated clonotype richness was generally higher in naive than memory subsets.

Profiling relied on immunoSEQ multiplex PCR, and the TCRdb table lists in-frame clones only, not all of them. The sample has a few million clones, just over 90% seen once. This receptor was taken from a man between 18 and 29 years old in good health. Some clones in this sample may be carry-over from other donors' samples. This sequence joins TRBV5-1 and TRBJ1-2; D is unclear. The sequencing sample was made of naive CD4+ T cells from PBMCs. Subset here: CD45RA+ positively selected. CDR3 sequence (DNA): TGCGCCAGCAACCCTGGGCCTTTCCGAAAAGACTATGGCTACACCTTC. Residues: CASNPGPFRKDYGYTF. Looking up the rest from reference TRBV5-1 and TRBJ1-2 gives the full variable domain: KAGVTQTPRYLIKTRGQQVTLSCSPISGHRSVSWYQQTPGQGLQFLFEYFSETQRNKGNFPGRFSGRQFSNSRSEMNVSTLELGDSALYLCASNPGPFRKDYGYTFGSGTRLTVV.